These T cell receptor beta chains were read from a single sample in a study of T cell responses to AZD1222 COVID-19 vaccine. Profiling relied on immunoSEQ multiplex PCR, and the TCRdb table lists in-frame clones only, not all of them. Of some 89,000 clones listed, about nine tenths are singletons. Here the sequenced sample was peripheral blood, taken on day 0 of AZD1222 vaccination. The receptors derive from an adult in good health. Both conserved end residues are part of each CDR3. The D gene is left open where the match is weak.

j_call d_call v_call cdr3_aa
TRBJ1-1 . TRBV3-1/TRBV3-2 CASSQARRLNTEAFF
TRBJ2-1 TRBD2 TRBV5-1 CASSFLSSGRGNDEQFF
TRBJ1-6 . TRBV5-3 CARSPTGFNSPLHF
TRBJ1-4 . TRBV2 CASERQINEKLFF
TRBJ2-1 . TRBV19 CASNDPRGGYNEQFF
TRBJ2-1 . TRBV11-2 CASSFQVSRGNEQFF
TRBJ1-6 . TRBV6-1 CASSEGIGSPLHF
TRBJ1-1 . TRBV7-9 CASSQTGGAYTEAFF
TRBJ1-1 . TRBV10-3 CAISEGGQLNTEAFF
TRBJ2-5 . TRBV7-2 CASSFRGETQYF
TRBJ2-7 TRBD1 TRBV7-2 CASSLGGTGRTGEQYF
TRBJ2-2 TRBD2 TRBV10-1 CASSEGLAGTGELFF
TRBJ2-3 TRBD2 TRBV5-1 CASSAQRGGLDTQYF
TRBJ2-7 . TRBV18 CASSPENYEQYF
TRBJ1-3 . TRBV6-1 CASSDVYGNTIYF
TRBJ2-3 TRBD2 TRBV27 CASSRAGTSGTDTQYF
TRBJ2-1 TRBD1 TRBV7-8 CASSPTGGLVYNEQFF
TRBJ1-1 TRBD1 TRBV2 CASRDREGAGTEAFF
TRBJ1-6 . TRBV7-2 CASTRWGVDNSPLHF
TRBJ1-1 . TRBV6-2/TRBV6-3 CASSSMLDSSNTEAFF
TRBJ2-3 TRBD2 TRBV19 CASSKRREGTDTQYF
TRBJ2-3 . TRBV5-1 CASNSDSTDTQYF
TRBJ2-1 . TRBV6-5 CASSYGDNYNEQFF
TRBJ1-6 . TRBV5-1 CASSFESGAGRGSPLHF
TRBJ1-5 . TRBV3-1/TRBV3-2 CASSQEGYSNQPQHF
TRBJ1-1 . TRBV5-1 CASSLEGNTEAFF
TRBJ1-1 . TRBV4-1 CASSQDSGPNTEAFF
TRBJ1-5 . TRBV7-2 CASSAVASNQPQHF
TRBJ2-1 TRBD1 TRBV5-8 CASSPPGGRRDNEQFF
TRBJ2-6 TRBD1 TRBV5-1 CASSLGQGDAGANVLTF
TRBJ1-2 . TRBV18 CASSSSLGYTF
TRBJ1-2 TRBD1 TRBV5-8 CASSLGGADGYTF
TRBJ1-1 . TRBV30 CAWSLLLRATEAFF
TRBJ1-1 . TRBV18 CASSPSPLEAFF
TRBJ1-1 TRBD1 TRBV7-2 CASSFAGTGMSTEAFF
TRBJ1-6 . TRBV5-5 CASSLWVGKPLHF
TRBJ2-7 TRBD1 TRBV4-3 CASSQFLGTGTGEQYF
TRBJ2-7 TRBD2 TRBV7-9 CASSLVAGGPRSYEQYF
TRBJ1-1 . TRBV19 CASSIIRMNTEAFF